This is a list of T cell receptor beta chains from one sample in a study of blood T cell repertoires in COVID-19. Using immunoSEQ multiplex PCR, the repertoire was profiled, and TCRdb retains in-frame clones only, with some absent. The sample has 160,000 or so clones; under 95% are singletons. The material sequenced was peripheral blood. The receptors originated from a man between 60 and 75 years old with active or convalescent COVID-19. Both conserved end residues are part of each CDR3. The order of the fields is clone size, CDR3 length, D gene, J gene, V gene, CDR3 DNA, CDR3 protein. D genes are given only for firm matches. Size is omitted from some rows. Given values are once, few, many or a class for expanded clones.

abundance: NA
len: 18
d_gene: TRBD1
j_gene: TRBJ2-6
v_gene: TRBV4-2
CDR3nt: TGTGCCAGCAGCTTGCCCGGGACAGGGGGCGGAGGGGCCAACGTCCTGACTTTC
CDR3aa: CASSLPGTGGGGANVLTF

abundance: few
len: 14
d_gene: TRBD1
j_gene: TRBJ1-2
v_gene: TRBV5-4
CDR3nt: TGTGCCAGCAGCTTCTGGGCAGGGGGCTATGGCTACACCTTC
CDR3aa: CASSFWAGGYGYTF

abundance: NA
len: 15
d_gene: TRBD1
j_gene: TRBJ1-4
v_gene: TRBV10-2
CDR3nt: TGCGCCAGCAGTGAACAGGGACAGGGGAACGAAAAACTGTTTTTT
CDR3aa: CASSEQGQGNEKLFF

abundance: NA
len: 15
d_gene: TRBD2
j_gene: TRBJ2-3
v_gene: TRBV7-7
CDR3nt: TGTGCCAGCAGCTTACGGGGACTAGTCACAGATACGCAGTATTTT
CDR3aa: CASSLRGLVTDTQYF

abundance: NA
len: 15
d_gene: NA
j_gene: TRBJ2-3
v_gene: TRBV4-1
CDR3nt: TGCGCCAGCAGAGTGTTCCCCACTAGCACAGATACGCAGTATTTT
CDR3aa: CASRVFPTSTDTQYF

abundance: NA
len: 14
d_gene: TRBD2
j_gene: TRBJ2-7
v_gene: TRBV27
CDR3nt: TGTGCCAGCAGTCCTAGCGGGAGGTGGTACGAGCAGTACTTC
CDR3aa: CASSPSGRWYEQYF

abundance: NA
len: 14
d_gene: TRBD2
j_gene: TRBJ2-7
v_gene: TRBV2
CDR3nt: TGTGCCAGCATAGGGTGGGGCGGGAGGTACGAGCAGTACTTC
CDR3aa: CASIGWGGRYEQYF

abundance: once
len: 14
d_gene: NA
j_gene: TRBJ1-5
v_gene: TRBV6-5
CDR3nt: TGTGCCAGCGGGGAACCGGGAGATAATCAGCCCCAGCATTTT
CDR3aa: CASGEPGDNQPQHF

abundance: NA
len: 12
d_gene: NA
j_gene: TRBJ1-2
v_gene: TRBV7-9
CDR3nt: TGTGCCAGCAGCTTAAGAGGGTTCAGCTACACCTTC
CDR3aa: CASSLRGFSYTF

abundance: NA
len: 15
d_gene: TRBD1
j_gene: TRBJ1-2
v_gene: TRBV29-1
CDR3nt: TGCAGCGTTGGAGCAGACAGGGAAGCTAACTATGGCTACACCTTC
CDR3aa: CSVGADREANYGYTF

abundance: once
len: 15
d_gene: NA
j_gene: TRBJ1-2
v_gene: TRBV7-8
CDR3nt: TGTGCCAGCAGCTTAGATTCAGGGGACGGGTATGGCTACACCTTC
CDR3aa: CASSLDSGDGYGYTF

abundance: NA
len: 12
d_gene: NA
j_gene: TRBJ1-1
v_gene: TRBV28
CDR3nt: TGTGCCAGCAGTTTGAAGGGCCGGGGAGCTTTCTTT
CDR3aa: CASSLKGRGAFF

abundance: NA
len: 15
d_gene: NA
j_gene: TRBJ2-1
v_gene: TRBV7-6
CDR3nt: TGTGCCAGCAGCTTACGCGGAGCGGAGTACAATGAGCAGTTCTTC
CDR3aa: CASSLRGAEYNEQFF

abundance: NA
len: 14
d_gene: TRBD1
j_gene: TRBJ1-2
v_gene: TRBV19
CDR3nt: TGTGCCAGTAGTACCGCGGGACAGATCTATGGCTACACCTTC
CDR3aa: CASSTAGQIYGYTF

abundance: NA
len: 16
d_gene: TRBD1
j_gene: TRBJ2-3
v_gene: TRBV10-2
CDR3nt: TGCGCCAGCGGAGGCGAGGACAGGGGTTCGACAGATACGCAGTATTTT
CDR3aa: CASGGEDRGSTDTQYF

abundance: NA
len: 16
d_gene: NA
j_gene: TRBJ2-3
v_gene: TRBV6-6
CDR3nt: TGTGCCAGCAGTGCCGACGGGGGTTGGAACACAGATACGCAGTATTTT
CDR3aa: CASSADGGWNTDTQYF

abundance: NA
len: 15
d_gene: TRBD1
j_gene: TRBJ2-5
v_gene: TRBV18
CDR3nt: TGTGCCAGCTCACCTCGGACAACCAGGGGGGAGACCCAGTACTTC
CDR3aa: CASSPRTTRGETQYF

abundance: NA
len: 14
d_gene: TRBD2
j_gene: TRBJ2-3
v_gene: TRBV7-9
CDR3nt: TGTGCCAGTGTACTGAGTAGCGGGAGGGATACGCAGTATTTT
CDR3aa: CASVLSSGRDTQYF

abundance: NA
len: 15
d_gene: NA
j_gene: TRBJ1-3
v_gene: TRBV11-2
CDR3nt: TGTGCCAGCAGCTTCGGGGGTGAAGCTGGAAACACCATATATTTT
CDR3aa: CASSFGGEAGNTIYF

abundance: NA
len: 16
d_gene: TRBD2
j_gene: TRBJ2-3
v_gene: TRBV2
CDR3nt: TGTGCCAGCAGTGAGGTTAGGGGACTAGCCGTCGGTACGCAGTATTTT
CDR3aa: CASSEVRGLAVGTQYF

abundance: NA
len: 15
d_gene: TRBD1
j_gene: TRBJ1-2
v_gene: TRBV7-6
CDR3nt: TGTGCCAGCAGCTTAGGGGACAGGGGGCCATATGGCTACACCTTC
CDR3aa: CASSLGDRGPYGYTF

abundance: NA
len: 15
d_gene: NA
j_gene: TRBJ1-5
v_gene: TRBV6-5
CDR3nt: TGTGCCAGCAGTTCCGGGGGGCGCGTCAATCAGCCCCAGCATTTT
CDR3aa: CASSSGGRVNQPQHF

abundance: NA
len: 18
d_gene: TRBD1
j_gene: TRBJ1-4
v_gene: TRBV7-9
CDR3nt: TGTGCCAGCAGCTTAGGGGACAGGGCGGATGCTTTTGATGAAAAACTGTTTTTT
CDR3aa: CASSLGDRADAFDEKLFF

abundance: NA
len: 13
d_gene: NA
j_gene: TRBJ1-2
v_gene: TRBV7-9
CDR3nt: TGTGCCAGCAGCTTAGTACAGGGCTATGGCTACACCTTC
CDR3aa: CASSLVQGYGYTF

abundance: NA
len: 15
d_gene: TRBD1
j_gene: TRBJ1-1
v_gene: TRBV28
CDR3nt: TGTGCCAGCACTGAGACAGGGGGCGGGAGCACTGAAGCTTTCTTT
CDR3aa: CASTETGGGSTEAFF

abundance: NA
len: 15
d_gene: TRBD1
j_gene: TRBJ1-2
v_gene: TRBV6-5
CDR3nt: TGTGCCAGCAGTTACTCAGGACAGGGGTACTATGGCTACACCTTC
CDR3aa: CASSYSGQGYYGYTF

abundance: NA
len: 15
d_gene: TRBD2
j_gene: TRBJ2-2
v_gene: TRBV19
CDR3nt: TGTGCCAGTAGCCCTTTGGCGGGAGAGACCGGGGAGCTGTTTTTT
CDR3aa: CASSPLAGETGELFF

abundance: NA
len: 15
d_gene: TRBD1
j_gene: TRBJ1-6
v_gene: TRBV5-1
CDR3nt: TGCGCCAGCAGCTTGTCGGGACAGGGGCTATCACCCCTCCACTTT
CDR3aa: CASSLSGQGLSPLHF

abundance: NA
len: 15
d_gene: TRBD2
j_gene: TRBJ2-1
v_gene: TRBV3-1/TRBV3-2
CDR3nt: TGTGCCAGCAGCGAGCGGGAGTTATTAAACAATGAGCAGTTCTTC
CDR3aa: CASSERELLNNEQFF

abundance: NA
len: 14
d_gene: NA
j_gene: TRBJ1-5
v_gene: TRBV19
CDR3nt: TGTGCCAGTAGTATAGCCCCTTTCGGTCAGCCCCAGCATTTT
CDR3aa: CASSIAPFGQPQHF

abundance: NA
len: 13
d_gene: TRBD1
j_gene: TRBJ1-2
v_gene: TRBV6-5
CDR3nt: TGTGCCAGCAAGGGACAGGGCGGTTATGGCTACACCTTC
CDR3aa: CASKGQGGYGYTF

abundance: NA
len: 13
d_gene: TRBD2
j_gene: TRBJ2-7
v_gene: TRBV25-1
CDR3nt: TGTGCCAGCAGTGAGGGGGGGGGCTACGAGCAGTACTTC
CDR3aa: CASSEGGGYEQYF

abundance: NA
len: 15
d_gene: TRBD1
j_gene: TRBJ1-6
v_gene: TRBV6-5
CDR3nt: TGTGCCAGCAGTTACAGCGGGACAGGGAATTCACCCCTCCACTTT
CDR3aa: CASSYSGTGNSPLHF

abundance: NA
len: 13
d_gene: TRBD1
j_gene: TRBJ1-1
v_gene: TRBV11-2
CDR3nt: TGTGCCAGCAGCTTAGCCAGGGGGCGGAAAGCTTTCTTT
CDR3aa: CASSLARGRKAFF

abundance: NA
len: 19
d_gene: TRBD1
j_gene: TRBJ1-2
v_gene: TRBV27
CDR3nt: TGTGCCAGCAGTCCCCAAAGTGGGATACCGGGACAGAGTAACTATGGCTACACCTTC
CDR3aa: CASSPQSGIPGQSNYGYTF

abundance: NA
len: 13
d_gene: NA
j_gene: TRBJ1-2
v_gene: TRBV6-5
CDR3nt: TGTGCCAGCACCTCAACGGAGAGCTATGGCTACACCTTC
CDR3aa: CASTSTESYGYTF

abundance: NA
len: 14
d_gene: TRBD1
j_gene: TRBJ2-1
v_gene: TRBV19
CDR3nt: TGTGCCAGTAGCCAGACAGGGGGCGGGGGTGAGCAGTTCTTC
CDR3aa: CASSQTGGGGEQFF

abundance: once
len: 16
d_gene: TRBD2
j_gene: TRBJ2-7
v_gene: TRBV18
CDR3nt: TGTGCCAGCTCTGGCGGGGGGTCCACTGACAACTACGAGCAGTACTTC
CDR3aa: CASSGGGSTDNYEQYF

abundance: NA
len: 15
d_gene: NA
j_gene: TRBJ2-5
v_gene: TRBV19
CDR3nt: TGTGCCAGTAGCAGGGGACCAGAGTACCAAGAGACCCAGTACTTC
CDR3aa: CASSRGPEYQETQYF

abundance: NA
len: 13
d_gene: NA
j_gene: TRBJ1-5
v_gene: TRBV6-5
CDR3nt: TGTGCCAGCAGTTTTGGGGCTCGACAGCCCCAGCATTTT
CDR3aa: CASSFGARQPQHF

abundance: NA
len: 15
d_gene: TRBD2
j_gene: TRBJ2-7
v_gene: TRBV9
CDR3nt: TGTGCCAGCAGCCCAGGACTAGTCGGACGGGACGAGCAGTACTTC
CDR3aa: CASSPGLVGRDEQYF

abundance: NA
len: 16
d_gene: TRBD2
j_gene: TRBJ2-3
v_gene: TRBV6-2/TRBV6-3
CDR3nt: TGTGCCAGCAGTACCCGACTAGCGGGGGGCACAGATACGCAGTATTTT
CDR3aa: CASSTRLAGGTDTQYF

abundance: few
len: 15
d_gene: NA
j_gene: TRBJ2-7
v_gene: TRBV7-9
CDR3nt: TGTGCCAGCAGCTTAGCGTTTCCCGGGACCTACGAGCAGTACTTC
CDR3aa: CASSLAFPGTYEQYF

abundance: NA
len: 16
d_gene: NA
j_gene: TRBJ1-3
v_gene: TRBV5-1
CDR3nt: TGCGCCAGCAGCCAAGATGGACAGACGGGGGGAAACACCATATATTTT
CDR3aa: CASSQDGQTGGNTIYF

abundance: NA
len: 15
d_gene: TRBD1
j_gene: TRBJ1-2
v_gene: TRBV10-1
CDR3nt: TGCGCCAGCAGTGAGAAGGGACAGGGACGGTCTGGCTACACCTTC
CDR3aa: CASSEKGQGRSGYTF

abundance: NA
len: 15
d_gene: TRBD1
j_gene: TRBJ2-2
v_gene: TRBV5-1
CDR3nt: TGCGCCAGCAGCATGGGACAGGGAAACACCGGGGAGCTGTTTTTT
CDR3aa: CASSMGQGNTGELFF

abundance: NA
len: 14
d_gene: TRBD2
j_gene: TRBJ2-1
v_gene: TRBV10-3
CDR3nt: TGTGCCATCACCCAGCGGGGGATCCTCAATGAGCAGTTCTTC
CDR3aa: CAITQRGILNEQFF

abundance: NA
len: 14
d_gene: TRBD1
j_gene: TRBJ1-1
v_gene: TRBV2
CDR3nt: TGTGCCAGCAGCGGACAGGGGGGGAACACTGAAGCTTTCTTT
CDR3aa: CASSGQGGNTEAFF

abundance: NA
len: 15
d_gene: NA
j_gene: TRBJ1-1
v_gene: TRBV4-1
CDR3nt: TGCGCCAGCAGCCAGTTCGGGAATGGGAACACTGAAGCTTTCTTT
CDR3aa: CASSQFGNGNTEAFF

abundance: NA
len: 16
d_gene: NA
j_gene: TRBJ2-3
v_gene: TRBV5-1
CDR3nt: TGCGCCAGCAGCCTGACACCTGCCCTTAGCACAGATACGCAGTATTTT
CDR3aa: CASSLTPALSTDTQYF

abundance: NA
len: 13
d_gene: NA
j_gene: TRBJ1-2
v_gene: TRBV3-1/TRBV3-2
CDR3nt: TGTGCCAGCAGCCAACTAGCTAACTATGGCTACACCTTC
CDR3aa: CASSQLANYGYTF

abundance: NA
len: 14
d_gene: NA
j_gene: TRBJ2-7
v_gene: TRBV5-1
CDR3nt: TGCGCCAGCAGCTGGACTGTCGGGGCCTACGAGCAGTACTTC
CDR3aa: CASSWTVGAYEQYF

abundance: NA
len: 16
d_gene: TRBD1
j_gene: TRBJ1-5
v_gene: TRBV19
CDR3nt: TGTGCCAGTATGGGTTGGACAGGGCGAGGCAATCAGCCCCAGCATTTT
CDR3aa: CASMGWTGRGNQPQHF

abundance: NA
len: 15
d_gene: NA
j_gene: TRBJ2-7
v_gene: TRBV5-1
CDR3nt: TGCGCCAGCAGCTCGGGACTTTTTAGCTCCTACGAGCAGTACTTC
CDR3aa: CASSSGLFSSYEQYF

abundance: few
len: 15
d_gene: NA
j_gene: TRBJ1-3
v_gene: TRBV29-1
CDR3nt: TGCAGCGTGTTTTTGGCAGCGAGCTCTGGAAACACCATATATTTT
CDR3aa: CSVFLAASSGNTIYF

abundance: NA
len: 15
d_gene: TRBD2
j_gene: TRBJ2-7
v_gene: TRBV7-8
CDR3nt: TGTGCCAGCAGCTTCTCGAGCGGGATCTCCTACGAGCAGTACTTC
CDR3aa: CASSFSSGISYEQYF

abundance: NA
len: 16
d_gene: NA
j_gene: TRBJ1-1
v_gene: TRBV4-1
CDR3nt: TGCGCCAGCAGCCAAGAGGTCAACTTAATGAACACTGAAGCTTTCTTT
CDR3aa: CASSQEVNLMNTEAFF

abundance: NA
len: 16
d_gene: NA
j_gene: TRBJ2-7
v_gene: TRBV11-2
CDR3nt: TGTGCCAGCAGCTTAAGGGCTAGCGAATCCTCCTACGAGCAGTACTTC
CDR3aa: CASSLRASESSYEQYF

abundance: NA
len: 16
d_gene: TRBD2
j_gene: TRBJ2-1
v_gene: TRBV6-4
CDR3nt: TGTGCCAGCAGTGATACTAGCGTACCACCCTACAATGAGCAGTTCTTC
CDR3aa: CASSDTSVPPYNEQFF